This passage covers 14 T cell receptor beta chains from one sample sequenced in a study of blood T cell repertoires in COVID-19. Clones were read by immunoSEQ multiplex PCR, and TCRdb kept only the in-frame ones, dropping some. The table lists about 240,000 clones, approximately 86% of them singletons. The sequencing sample was made of peripheral blood. These receptors originate from a woman aged 70-85 years with active or convalescent COVID-19.

The J gene is TRBJ2-5, the V gene TRBV29-1; 7 positions agree with TRBD2. The junction had 4 bases not matched to a gene; V was cut back by 7 bases and J by 5 bases. This CDR3 comprises 11 residues. The germline V gene encodes CDR1 SQVTM and CDR2 ANQGSEA. CDR3 coding DNA: TGCAGCGCCACCGGGGGGGAGACCCAGTACTTC. Translated: CSATGGETQYF.

The genes are TRBV10-3 and TRBJ2-5; TRBD2 aligns across 9 bases. J was trimmed by 5 bases and V by 3 bases; bases with no gene match: 4. CDR3 size: 14 residues. Germline-derived CDR1 and CDR2 are ENHRY and SYGVKD. The CDR3 loop is CAISESGGRETQYF. The CDR3 DNA follows: TGTGCCATCAGTGAAAGCGGGGGGAGGGAGACCCAGTACTTC.

The chain couples TRBV2 to TRBJ1-5; no clear D gene. CDR1 and CDR2 from the germline V gene are SNHLY and FYNNEI. This CDR3 spans 13 amino acids. Trimming cost V 8 bases and J 2 bases, with 10 bases left between them. The DNA for the CDR3 is TGTGCCAGCGGCGATCAGGGCAATCAGCCCCAGCATTTT. Protein product: CASGDQGNQPQHF.

The genes are TRBV3-1 (or the pseudogene TRBV3-2) and TRBJ1-1, with unresolved D. This CDR3 is 14 amino acids long. Per the germline V gene, CDR1 is LGHDT and CDR2 is YNNKEL (reference sequence). The ends were cut back, 3 bases at V and 4 bases at J, with 12 bases in the middle. CDR3 protein: CASSQAVLSTEAFF. Here the CDR3 DNA reads TGTGCCAGCAGCCAGGCCGTATTAAGCACTGAAGCTTTCTTT.

Here the CDR3 DNA reads TGTGCCAGCAGTCCGGTGGGACAGGGGCTCCGCGAGCAGTACTTC. Translated: CASSPVGQGLREQYF. The gene calls are TRBV6-5 and TRBJ2-7; 10 positions match TRBD1. Germline V gene lookup returns CDR1 MNHEY and CDR2 SVGAGI. This CDR3 contains 15 residues. V shed 5 bases and J 6 bases; nucleotides not matched to a gene: 10.

This rearrangement joins TRBV5-1 to TRBJ2-7; TRBD1 agrees at 9 bases. The V gene's germline CDR1 is SGHRS and CDR2 YFSETQ. The ends lost 3 bases at V and 1 base at J; junction bases unmatched: 5. The CDR3 loop spans 15 amino acids. Here the CDR3 reads CASSSRQGGSYEQYF. CDR3 in DNA: TGCGCCAGCAGCTCCCGACAGGGGGGTTCCTACGAGCAGTACTTC.

The chain couples TRBV28 to TRBJ2-5; 10 bases align to TRBD1. The CDR3 contains 16 residues. Trimming took 3 bases from V and 4 from J; bases not matched to a gene: 8. Germline V gene data show CDR1 as MDHEN and CDR2 as SYDVKM. The CDR3 loop reads CASSLRTGGEGETQYF. The CDR3 DNA follows: TGTGCCAGCAGTTTGCGGACAGGGGGTGAGGGAGAGACCCAGTACTTC.

The V and J genes are TRBV2 and TRBJ1-1; 10 bases are a match to TRBD1. The CDR3 has 14 amino acids. The ends lost 6 bases at V and 1 base at J; junction bases unmatched: 2. Germline CDR1 and CDR2: SNHLY and FYNNEI. Written as DNA, the CDR3 is TGTGCCAGCAGGCGGGACAGGGGGAACACTGAAGCTTTCTTT. This encodes CASRRDRGNTEAFF.

J is TRBJ2-5 and V is TRBV6-4; TRBD1 might be the D (5 bases). CDR3 size: 17 residues. With 5 bases removed from V and 1 base from J, the gap between germline ends came to 20 bases. Germline values: CDR1 MRHNA, CDR2 SNTAGT. The CDR3 DNA reads TGTGCCAGCAGTAGCAGAATTTTTAGGGGCCCCCAAGAGACCCAGTACTTC. Its protein is CASSSRIFRGPQETQYF.

J is TRBJ2-1 and V is TRBV28; 13 nucleotides line up with TRBD2. V shed 2 bases and J 1 base; nucleotides not matched to a gene: 8. CDR3 length equals 19 residues. The germline V gene has CDR1 MDHEN and CDR2 SYDVKM. The CDR3 reads CASSLTVLAGGRSYNEQFF. The CDR3 nucleotides read TGTGCCAGCAGTTTAACGGTACTAGCGGGGGGGAGGTCCTACAATGAGCAGTTCTTC.

The chain is built from TRBV15 and TRBJ1-4; the match to TRBD1 covers 9 bases. There are 16 residues in the CDR3. Germline CDR1 and CDR2: LNHNV and YYDKDF (reference sequence). Trimming removed 0 bases from V and 7 bases from J; junction bases left unmatched: 6. CDR3 amino acids: CATSRDRDRAGEKLFF. Here the CDR3 DNA reads TGTGCCACCAGCAGAGACCGGGACAGGGCTGGTGAAAAACTGTTTTTT.

This chain connects TRBV6-5 to TRBJ1-2, with 8 bases aligning to TRBD1. V dropped 6 bases and J dropped 2; count of bases not matched to a gene: 5. CDR3 length: 14 amino acids. Germline V CDR1 and CDR2: MNHEY, SVGAGI. DNA of the CDR3: TGTGCCAGCAGACAGGGGGATTCGAACTATGGCTACACCTTC. This gives the protein CASRQGDSNYGYTF.

This clone has just a few counts. This chain connects TRBV5-6 to TRBJ1-6; D is unclear. Trimming took 4 bases from V and 3 from J, leaving 14 bases between them. The CDR3 has 16 residues. CDR1 SGHDT and CDR2 YYEEEE come from the germline V gene. CDR3 sequence (DNA): TGTGCCAGCAGCCCGGGCGGGGAAGGCTATAATTCACCCCTCCACTTT. Encoded protein: CASSPGGEGYNSPLHF.

This rearrangement joins TRBV7-9 to TRBJ1-1, with TRBD1 matching 8 bases. Germline values: CDR1 SEHNR, CDR2 FQNEAQ (reference sequence). The CDR3 runs 19 residues. Trimming removed 4 bases from V and 0 bases from J; junction bases left unmatched: 16. The CDR3: CASSSNRGSNPHVNTEAFF. In DNA form, the CDR3 reads TGTGCCAGCAGCTCCAACAGGGGGTCCAACCCGCATGTGAACACTGAAGCTTTCTTT.